The rows below give T cell receptor beta chains drawn from one sample of a study of cytomegalovirus exposure and HLA in healthy donors. Sequencing was performed with immunoSEQ multiplex PCR; in TCRdb, only in-frame clones are kept and a portion is missing. This sample's table reports approximately 100,000 clones. The sequenced material came from PBMCs. These receptor sequences come from a man between 40 and 49 years old in good health and CMV-seronegative. Both conserved end residues are part of each CDR3. A D gene is named only where the DNA matches it firmly.

D gene: TRBD1; CDR3 length: 16; J gene: TRBJ2-7; V gene: TRBV5-1; CDR3 DNA: TGCGCCAGCAGCTTAGAACTCCGGGACAGATCCTACGAGCAGTACTTC; CDR3 protein: CASSLELRDRSYEQYF
D gene: TRBD2; CDR3 length: 15; J gene: TRBJ2-1; V gene: TRBV6-6; CDR3 DNA: TGTGCCAGCATCAAACCGGGACTACCTGACGATGAGCAGTTCTTC; CDR3 protein: CASIKPGLPDDEQFF
D gene: -; CDR3 length: 13; J gene: TRBJ1-1; V gene: TRBV15; CDR3 DNA: TGTGCCACCAGCAGGCGGGACCAGAGCGAAGCTTTCTTT; CDR3 protein: CATSRRDQSEAFF
D gene: TRBD2; CDR3 length: 16; J gene: TRBJ2-3; V gene: TRBV6-1; CDR3 DNA: TGTGCCAGCAGTGGTGGCGGGGGGCCTAGCACAGATACGCAGTATTTT; CDR3 protein: CASSGGGGPSTDTQYF
D gene: -; CDR3 length: 14; J gene: TRBJ1-2; V gene: TRBV21-1; CDR3 DNA: TGTGCCAGCAGCAACAGGGGTGCATACTATGGCTACACCTTC; CDR3 protein: CASSNRGAYYGYTF
D gene: TRBD1; CDR3 length: 15; J gene: TRBJ1-6; V gene: TRBV6-5; CDR3 DNA: TGTGCCAGCAGTCTCGGCGACAGGGATAATTCACCCCTCCACTTT; CDR3 protein: CASSLGDRDNSPLHF
D gene: TRBD1; CDR3 length: 16; J gene: TRBJ1-2; V gene: TRBV4-2; CDR3 DNA: TGTGCCAGCAGCCAAGGGCGGACAGGGGGGGGCTATGGCTACACCTTC; CDR3 protein: CASSQGRTGGGYGYTF
D gene: -; CDR3 length: 11; J gene: TRBJ2-1; V gene: TRBV5-6; CDR3 DNA: TGTGCCAGCAGCTCCACAGGGCACAAGTTCTTC; CDR3 protein: CASSSTGHKFF
D gene: -; CDR3 length: 15; J gene: TRBJ2-7; V gene: TRBV7-6; CDR3 DNA: TGTGCCAGCAGCTTAGAACAGGACACTACCTACGAGCAGTACTTC; CDR3 protein: CASSLEQDTTYEQYF
D gene: -; CDR3 length: 13; J gene: TRBJ1-2; V gene: TRBV2; CDR3 DNA: TGTGCCAGCAGTGAATGGGGCGGCGGCGGCTACACCTTC; CDR3 protein: CASSEWGGGGYTF
D gene: TRBD1; CDR3 length: 13; J gene: TRBJ2-7; V gene: TRBV30; CDR3 DNA: TGTGCCTGGAGTGGACAGGGAGTTATCCAGCAGTACTTC; CDR3 protein: CAWSGQGVIQQYF